The following is a TCR beta chain sequence with its context. As yet, its antigen is unknown. This sample was taken from a study of STAT3 mutations in large granular lymphocyte leukemia. Study as a whole: Roughly half the longitudinally sequenced T-LGLL patients had canonical STAT3 mutations. More than half of T-LGLL patients received immunosuppressive therapy.

The repertoire was sequenced with immunoSEQ multiplex PCR; TCRdb's copy has only in-frame clones and lacks some. This sample has about 10,000 clones, with 70% to 90% found just once. General study points: At least one immunodominant TCR beta clonotype appeared in every T-cell large granular lymphocyte leukemia patient. Suggested: STAT3 mutation was not the ancestral event for these clonal expansions. In about 35% of the 18 patients, new TCR clonotypes emerged after therapy.

Trimming took off 4 bases at V and 6 bases at J, with 13 bases between the two ends. This CDR3 contains 13 residues. Germline V gene sequence: CDR1 MNHEY, CDR2 SVGAGI. The specimen sequenced was peripheral blood mononuclear cells. The chain has TRBV6-5 and TRBJ2-7; TRBD1 or TRBD2 may be the D gene (5 bases each). The sequence came from a man in his sixties with T-cell large granular lymphocyte leukemia. Some clones in this sample may be carry-over from other donors' samples. DNA for the CDR3: TGTGCCAGCAGTTTCCCTTCCGGGGCCGAGCAGTACTTC. Translation gives CASSFPSGAEQYF.